This T cell receptor beta chain was sequenced for a study of blood T cell repertoires in COVID-19. Turning to the study itself: Acute and convalescent COVID-19 specimens originated in the United States, Italy and Spain. T cells, B-cell-depleted T cells, or PBMCs provided the cDNA or gDNA that served as material.

In the original workflow: Estimation of nucleated cell counts relied on the amplification of reference gene primers. The data were produced by immunoSEQ multiplex PCR, yet TCRdb's version contains in-frame clones alone and is incomplete. Clonal size and the V and J genes are those of that table, whereas D and trimming came from the DNA. The table shows about 42,000 clones, with 90% occurring only once. Germline V lookup: CDR1 SGHNT, CDR2 YYREEE (reference sequence). V was pared by 0 bases and J by 4 bases, with 14 bases between. There are 16 residues in the CDR3. The rearrangement links TRBV5-4 to TRBJ2-1, with D perhaps matching TRBD2 (6 bases). Material for sequencing was peripheral blood. The receptor was isolated from a man in his sixties or seventies with active COVID-19. The CDR3 loop reads CASSLAVGGDYNEQFF. As DNA, the CDR3 is TGTGCCAGCAGCTTGGCCGTTGGCGGGGATTACAATGAGCAGTTCTTC. Together with reference TRBV5-4 and TRBJ2-1, the CDR3 gives the full variable domain: ETGVTQSPTHLIKTRGQQVTLRCSSQSGHNTVSWYQQALGQGPQFIFQYYREEENGRGNFPPRFSGLQFPNYSSELNVNALELDDSALYLCASSLAVGGDYNEQFFGPGTRLTVL.